This record concerns one TCR beta chain sequence. Its antigen remains unidentified. TCRdb reworked the 5' RACE reads into one entry per CDR3 protein, no DNA. In total, the table holds hundreds of thousands of distinct CDR3 sequences. The CDR3 spans 15 residues. The data are from a study of monozygotic twins with inflammatory bowel disease. The study's findings and limits: Concordance status among twins (concordant versus discordant) showed no link to repertoire similarity, possibly from limited power. Evidence failed to back one strong IBD-linked signal or clonotype.

The receptor was isolated from a human donor with ulcerative colitis or Crohn's disease, or a healthy co-twin of an affected twin (not recorded which). Sample: blood. The rearrangement links TRBV12-3 or TRBV12-4 to TRBJ1-5. CDR3 sequence: CASSLESESNQPQHF.